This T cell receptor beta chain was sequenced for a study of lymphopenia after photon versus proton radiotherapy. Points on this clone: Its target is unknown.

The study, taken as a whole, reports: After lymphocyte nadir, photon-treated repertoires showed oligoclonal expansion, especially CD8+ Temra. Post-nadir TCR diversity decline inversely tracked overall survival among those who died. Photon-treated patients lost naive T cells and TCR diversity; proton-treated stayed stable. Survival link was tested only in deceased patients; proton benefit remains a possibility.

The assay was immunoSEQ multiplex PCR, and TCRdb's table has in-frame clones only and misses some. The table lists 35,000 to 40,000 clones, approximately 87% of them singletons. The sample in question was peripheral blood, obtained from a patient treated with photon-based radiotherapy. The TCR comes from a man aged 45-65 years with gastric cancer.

This chain's CDR3 is CASSYGTSGTGEQYF. In nucleotides, the CDR3 is TGTGCCAGCAGCTACGGGACTAGCGGGACCGGCGAGCAGTACTTC. The chain combines TRBV7-9 with TRBJ2-7, with 13 bases fitting TRBD2. With V trimmed by 4 bases and J by 6 bases, 6 bases remained unmatched. CDR3 size: 15 residues. The germline V gene has CDR1 SEHNR and CDR2 FQNEAQ (reference sequence).